The clone carrying this T cell receptor beta chain has a single count. The table came from immunoSEQ multiplex PCR; TCRdb's copy has only in-frame clones and leaves some out. The table lists 70,000 or so clones, 80% to 95% of them singletons, with over 0.25% in the top ten. The CDR3 has 14 residues. V lost 2 bases to trimming and J lost 4 bases, with 9 bases between them. Germline CDR1 reads MGHRA; CDR2 reads YSYEKL. The sample is drawn from a study of T cell changes during pregnancy in multiple sclerosis. This receptor was identified in a female donor with multiple sclerosis, enrolled in a pregnancy study. The sequencing here drew on CD4+ T cells from peripheral blood mononuclear cells, taken after pregnancy. This chain connects TRBV4-1 to TRBJ1-5; D is undetermined. The chain's CDR3 is CASSQMAGNQPQHF. CDR3 nucleotides: TGCGCCAGCAGCCAAATGGCCGGGAATCAGCCCCAGCATTTT.